This entry lists 21 T cell receptor beta chains sequenced from one sample in a study of long-term antiretroviral therapy in people with HIV. It was version v3.0 of the immunoSEQ assay that was run at survey level. Clones were read by immunoSEQ multiplex PCR, and TCRdb kept only the in-frame ones, dropping some. This sample has approximately 17,000 clones, with about 79% found just once. The sample was unsorted PBMCs, taken 1.5 years before starting antiretroviral therapy. These receptors all stem from a woman aged 50 to 60 with HIV.

This clone has just one count. The gene calls are TRBV5-1 and TRBJ1-3, with TRBD1 identical over 9 bases. The germline V gene has CDR1 SGHRS and CDR2 YFSETQ. This CDR3 is 18 amino acids long. J lost 7 bases, V lost 4 bases, and 18 bases had no gene match. The CDR3 nucleotides read TGCGCCAGCAGCGCCTCCGGGACAGGGCCTCCTAGGTCGAACACCATATATTTT. This sequence encodes CASSASGTGPPRSNTIYF.

The chain couples TRBV7-9 to TRBJ2-2, with D maybe TRBD1 (5 bases). Germline CDR1 is SEHNR and CDR2 is FQNEAQ (reference sequence). Trimming took 5 bases from V and 3 from J, leaving 10 bases between them. This CDR3 region has 14 residues. In DNA, the CDR3 is TGTGCCAGCAGCGCCGACAGTTACACCGGGGAGCTGTTTTTT. It is translated as CASSADSYTGELFF.

The chain has TRBV30 and TRBJ1-3; D is unclear. Per germline, CDR1 GTSNPN and CDR2 SVGIG (reference sequence). CDR3 size: 15 residues. The V end lost 4 bases, the J end lost 4 bases, and 17 bases lay between the germline ends. The CDR3: CAWINRATPGNTIYF. The CDR3 DNA is TGTGCCTGGATAAATCGGGCCACACCCGGAAACACCATATATTTT. Full variable domain (missing parts from reference TRBV30 and TRBJ1-3): SQTIHQWPATLVQPVGSPLSLECTVEGTSNPNLYWYRQAAGRGLQLLFYSVGIGQISSEVPQNLSASRPQDRQFILSSKKLLLSDSGFYLCAWINRATPGNTIYFGEGSWLTVV.

The chain joins TRBV5-1 to TRBJ2-3, with TRBD2 identical over 8 bases. The germline gives CDR1 SGHRS, CDR2 YFSETQ. The length of the CDR3 is 15 residues. The trim removed 4 bases at V and 3 bases at J, leaving 7 bases unmatched. The CDR3 nucleotides read TGCGCCAGCAGCCGCACGGGGGGGCCAACAGATACGCAGTATTTT. Amino acids: CASSRTGGPTDTQYF.

The CDR3 bases are TGCGCCAGCAGCTTGACGCAGACTGCCCGCTCCTCCTATGGCTACACCTTC. Protein product: CASSLTQTARSSYGYTF. The genes are TRBV5-1 and TRBJ1-2, with unresolved D. The ends were cut back, 1 base at V and 4 bases at J, with 20 bases in the middle. Germline V gives CDR1 SGHRS, CDR2 YFSETQ. The CDR3 is 17 amino acids.

The J gene is TRBJ2-2, the V gene TRBV25-1, with D unclear. CDR1 MGHDK and CDR2 SYGVNS come from the germline V gene. CDR3 size: 13 residues. Trimming took off 3 bases at V and 4 bases at J, with 6 bases between the two ends. CDR3 coding DNA: TGTGCCAGCAGTGACAGCAGCACCGGGGAGCTGTTTTTT. Its translation: CASSDSSTGELFF.

The chain links TRBV28 to TRBJ2-5; no clear D. Per the germline V gene, CDR1 is MDHEN and CDR2 is SYDVKM. Trimming pared 6 bases from V and 5 bases from J, leaving 19 bases between. The CDR3 is 15 residues long. CDR3 region: CASSPPSGQMETQYF. The CDR3 coding sequence is TGTGCCAGCAGCCCACCGTCAGGTCAGATGGAGACCCAGTACTTC.

V is TRBV18 and J is TRBJ2-5; TRBD2 is a possible D gene (6 bases). The CDR3 spans 14 residues. Germline CDR1 is KGHSH and CDR2 is LQKENI. Trimming stripped 1 base from V and 4 bases from J, with 10 bases between. CDR3 DNA: TGTGCCAGCTCACCACTAACCGGGGGAGAGACCCAGTACTTC. Protein product: CASSPLTGGETQYF.

The V call is TRBV7-8, the J call TRBJ1-4; 8 positions agree with TRBD1. The length of the CDR3 is 14 residues. Germline trimming cut 4 bases from V and 7 bases from J; bases unmatched to any gene: 5. Germline-derived CDR1 and CDR2 are SGHVS and FQNEAQ. The CDR3 DNA follows: TGTGCCAGCAGCTCTGGACAGGGCCTTGAAAAACTGTTTTTT. Residues: CASSSGQGLEKLFF.

The rearrangement links TRBV7-2 to TRBJ2-1; maybe TRBD2 (5 bases). The CDR3 length is 12 residues. Trimming took 2 bases from V and 9 from J, leaving 8 bases between them. Germline V gives CDR1 SGHTA, CDR2 FQGNSA. The CDR3 sequence: CASSLTGIEQFF. For the CDR3, the DNA is TGTGCCAGCAGCTTAACGGGGATTGAGCAGTTCTTC.

J is TRBJ1-3 and V is TRBV7-3, with D maybe TRBD1 (6 bases). From germline, CDR1 is SGHTA and CDR2 FQGTGA. The V and J ends lost 2 bases and 4 bases respectively, with 12 bases between them. The CDR3 consists of 15 residues. The CDR3 sequence: CASSLSPGVGNTIYF. CDR3 nucleotide sequence: TGTGCCAGCAGCTTATCCCCAGGGGTCGGAAACACCATATATTTT.

J is TRBJ2-7 and V is TRBV15; 8 nucleotides align to TRBD1. Germline V gene lookup returns CDR1 LNHNV and CDR2 YYDKDF (reference sequence). The CDR3 is made up of 16 amino acids. The V gene end was trimmed by 4 bases and the J gene end by 3 bases; junction bases not matched to a gene: 11. CDR3 region: CATSTDDRGSNYEQYV. CDR3 DNA: TGTGCCACCAGCACAGATGACAGGGGCTCGAACTACGAGCAGTACGTC.

This chain connects TRBV5-4 to TRBJ2-7; D unresolved. The CDR3 sequence is 13 residues long. Germline loops: CDR1 SGHNT, CDR2 YYREEE (reference sequence). V gave up 2 bases and J gave up 3 bases, with 9 bases separating them. The DNA of the CDR3 is TGTGCCAGCAGCTTAAACCGAGGCTACGAGCAGTACTTC. This encodes CASSLNRGYEQYF.

The chain combines TRBV11-3 with TRBJ2-3; 8 bases align to TRBD1. V lost 3 bases and J lost 6; bases outside the gene matches: 5. The germline CDR1 and CDR2 sequences are SGHNT and YENEEA. This CDR3 region has 14 residues. The DNA for the CDR3 is TGTGCCAGCAGCTTGGAACAGGGGGTCGATACGCAGTATTTT. Its translation: CASSLEQGVDTQYF.

V is TRBV27 and J is TRBJ1-2; 7 nucleotides align to TRBD1. The CDR3 runs to 15 residues. V shed 4 bases and J 4 bases; nucleotides not matched to a gene: 9. In germline, CDR1 is MNHEY, CDR2 SMNVEV (reference sequence). The CDR3 reads CASSSRGGGGYGYTF. The CDR3 DNA reads as TGTGCCAGCAGTTCCCGTGGAGGGGGCGGCTATGGCTACACCTTC.

The gene calls are TRBV19 and TRBJ2-1; TRBD1 matches at 7 bases. V was pared by 7 bases and J by 10 bases, with 10 bases of the junction left unmatched. The CDR3 contains 13 residues. The germline CDR1 and CDR2 sequences are LNHDA and SQIVND (reference sequence). For the CDR3, the DNA is TGTGCCAGTAACGACATTAACAGGGGCGAGCAGTTCTTC. It yields the protein CASNDINRGEQFF.

This rearrangement joins TRBV28 to TRBJ1-5; D possibly corresponds to TRBD1 (5 bases). Trimming left V 2 bases short and J 7 bases short, with 12 bases between. The CDR3 sequence is 14 residues long. The germline CDR1 and CDR2 sequences are MDHEN and SYDVKM. The CDR3 DNA reads as TGTGCCAGCAGTTTAGGGGCAGCCCTCCAGCCCCAGCATTTT. Translation gives CASSLGAALQPQHF.

This rearrangement joins TRBV5-6 to TRBJ2-7; D gene uncertain. Germline lookup yields CDR1 SGHDT and CDR2 YYEEEE. With 4 bases removed from V and 3 bases from J, the gap between germline ends came to 11 bases. CDR3 size: 13 residues. In DNA, the CDR3 is TGTGCCAGCAGCCTGAGTGCAGGCTACGAGCAGTACTTC. Protein sequence: CASSLSAGYEQYF.

V usage is TRBV6-5 and J usage is TRBJ2-7; D gene unclear. CDR3 length: 13 amino acids. The germline CDR1 and CDR2 sequences are MNHEY and SVGAGI. The V gene lost 6 bases and the J gene lost 1 base, with 10 bases spanning the gap. CDR3 in DNA: TGTGCCAGCAGGCAGGATTTATCCTACGAGCAGTACGTC. Residues: CASRQDLSYEQYV.

The rearrangement joins TRBV25-1 to TRBJ1-6, with D possibly being TRBD1 (5 bases). CDR1 is MGHDK, CDR2 SYGVNS, per germline. The CDR3 extends over 15 amino acids. The ends were cut back, 8 bases at V and 7 bases at J, with 18 bases in the middle. The CDR3 reads CASGVTGRSNSPLHF. Here the CDR3 DNA reads TGTGCCAGCGGGGTTACGGGACGCTCAAATTCACCCCTCCACTTT.

In this sample, this clone turned up a few times. This sequence joins TRBV25-1 and TRBJ1-1; 7 bases map to TRBD1. Germline values: CDR1 MGHDK, CDR2 SYGVNS. V lost 1 base and J lost 0; bases outside the gene matches: 2. There are 15 residues in the CDR3. Written as DNA, the CDR3 is TGTGCCAGCAGTGAATGGGGGACAGTGAACACTGAAGCTTTCTTT. Translation: CASSEWGTVNTEAFF. The whole variable domain, filled in from reference TRBV25-1 and TRBJ1-1, reads EADIYQTPRYLVIGTGKKITLECSQTMGHDKMYWYQQDPGMELHLIHYSYGVNSTEKGDLSSESTVSRIRTEHFPLTLESARPSHTSQYLCASSEWGTVNTEAFFGQGTRLTVV.